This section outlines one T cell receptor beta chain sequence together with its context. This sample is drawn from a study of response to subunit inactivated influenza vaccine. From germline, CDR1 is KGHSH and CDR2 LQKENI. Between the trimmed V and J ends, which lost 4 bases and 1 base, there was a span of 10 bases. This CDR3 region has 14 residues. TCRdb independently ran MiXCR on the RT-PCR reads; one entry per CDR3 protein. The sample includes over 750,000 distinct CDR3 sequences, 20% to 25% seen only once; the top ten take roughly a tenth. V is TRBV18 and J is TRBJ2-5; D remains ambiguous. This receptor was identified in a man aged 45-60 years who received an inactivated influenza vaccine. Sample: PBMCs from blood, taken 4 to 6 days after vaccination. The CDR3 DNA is TGTGCCAGCTCACTCAGTGCCCGCCAAGAGACCCAGTACTTC. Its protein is CASSLSARQETQYF.